These T cell receptor beta chains were read from a single sample in a study of shared clonotypes between healthy human individuals. TCRdb's copy holds only in-frame clones and misses some; the assay was immunoSEQ multiplex PCR. The sample contains some 2,500,000 clones, about 90% of which appear only once. Source material: naive CD4+ T cells from PBMCs. The receptors originated from a man between 18 and 29 years old in good health. Some clones in this sample may be carry-over from other donors' samples. CDR3s include the opening cysteine and the closing phenylalanine or tryptophan. D genes are given only for firm matches. Some rows mark clone size as missing; the rest say once, few, many or name a class of expanded clone.

>.|TRBJ1-5|.|TRBV2
TGTGCCAGCAGTGACGACAGGCATCAGCCCCAGCATTTT
CASSDDRHQPQHF
>.|TRBJ2-7|.|TRBV19
TGTGCCAGTAGTATAGTCAGGGGCGAGCAGTACTTC
CASSIVRGEQYF
>.|TRBJ2-1|TRBD1|TRBV6-1
TGTGCCAGCAGTGATCAGGGACAGGGTGCCTACAATGAGCAGTTCTTC
CASSDQGQGAYNEQFF
>.|TRBJ2-7|.|TRBV18
TGTGCCAGCTCACCGGACGACCGAGGGGAGTACTTC
CASSPDDRGEYF
>.|TRBJ2-2|.|TRBV7-3
TGTGCCACCGCGAGGTGGGGGGCGACCGGGGAGCTGTTTTTT
CATARWGATGELFF
>.|TRBJ2-7|.|TRBV7-3
TGTGCCAGCAGCTTAGGAACAGGGCCCTCCTACGAGCAGTACTTC
CASSLGTGPSYEQYF
>.|TRBJ1-1|.|TRBV7-2
TGTGCCAGCAGCCCCCAGACCGGGGGGACTGAAGCTTTCTTT
CASSPQTGGTEAFF
>.|TRBJ2-7|.|TRBV5-5
TGTGCCAGCAGCTTGATATTTCAGGGCCGGGGACGACACGAGCAGTACTTC
CASSLIFQGRGRHEQYF
>.|TRBJ1-1|.|TRBV4-2
TGTGCCAGCAGCCCCGGGGGGGGGAACACTGAAGCTTTCTTT
CASSPGGGNTEAFF
>.|TRBJ2-7|TRBD2|TRBV10-2
TGCGCCAGCAGAATAGCGGGAGTGGGCCTCGCCTACGAGCAGTACTTC
CASRIAGVGLAYEQYF
>.|TRBJ2-1|.|TRBV28
TGTGCCAGCTACGCGGGACAAGAATACAATGAGCAGTTCTTC
CASYAGQEYNEQFF
>.|TRBJ2-3|.|TRBV7-2
TGTGCCAGCAGCCGGGACTCCTCCCCAAATACGCAGTATTTT
CASSRDSSPNTQYF
>.|TRBJ2-5|.|TRBV20-1
TGCAGTGCTAGATCCGGGGAGACCCAGTACTTC
CSARSGETQYF
>.|TRBJ2-5|.|TRBV7-6
TGTGCCAGCAGCTTAGGTGGGGTCTACACGACCCAGTACTTC
CASSLGGVYTTQYF
>once|TRBJ2-7|.|TRBV14
TGTGCCAGCAGCCGGGGCGTGTTTTACGAGCAGTACTTC
CASSRGVFYEQYF
>few|TRBJ1-1|.|TRBV2
TGTGCCAGCAGTGGAGAAGAGGATGAAGCTTTCTTT
CASSGEEDEAFF
>.|TRBJ2-1|TRBD2|TRBV11-1
TGTGCCAGCAGCTTAGTGGCTAGCGGGAGGATCTACAATGAGCAGTTCTTC
CASSLVASGRIYNEQFF
>.|TRBJ2-3|.|TRBV19
TGTGCCACGACGAGCACAGAAACGCAGTATTTT
CATTSTETQYF